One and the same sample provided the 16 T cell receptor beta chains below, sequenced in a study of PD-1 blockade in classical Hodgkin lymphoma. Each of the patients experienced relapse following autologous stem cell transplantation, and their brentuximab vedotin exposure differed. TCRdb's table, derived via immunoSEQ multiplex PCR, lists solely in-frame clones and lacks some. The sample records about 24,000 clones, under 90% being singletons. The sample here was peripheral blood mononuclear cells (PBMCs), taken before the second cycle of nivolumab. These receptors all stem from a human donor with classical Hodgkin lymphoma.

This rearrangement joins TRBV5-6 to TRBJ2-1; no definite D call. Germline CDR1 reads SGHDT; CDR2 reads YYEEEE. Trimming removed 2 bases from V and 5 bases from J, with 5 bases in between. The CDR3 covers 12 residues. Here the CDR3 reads CASSFQNNEQFF. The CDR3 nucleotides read TGTGCCAGCAGCTTCCAGAACAATGAGCAGTTCTTC.

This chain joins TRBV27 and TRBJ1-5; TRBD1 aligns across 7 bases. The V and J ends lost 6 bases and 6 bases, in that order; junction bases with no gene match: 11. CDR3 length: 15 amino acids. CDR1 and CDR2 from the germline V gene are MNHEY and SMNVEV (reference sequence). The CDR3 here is CASSWDSAGRQPQHF. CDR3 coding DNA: TGTGCCAGCAGCTGGGACAGCGCTGGGCGTCAGCCCCAGCATTTT.

In DNA form, the CDR3 reads TGTGCCAGCAGCATTAGACTAGTAAACAATGAGCAGTTCTTC. Translated, it gives CASSIRLVNNEQFF. The rearrangement uses TRBV7-9 and TRBJ2-1; perhaps TRBD2 as D (6 bases). The CDR3 has 14 residues. Germline V gene lookup returns CDR1 SEHNR and CDR2 FQNEAQ (reference sequence). Trimming took off 5 bases at V and 5 bases at J, with 13 bases between the two ends.

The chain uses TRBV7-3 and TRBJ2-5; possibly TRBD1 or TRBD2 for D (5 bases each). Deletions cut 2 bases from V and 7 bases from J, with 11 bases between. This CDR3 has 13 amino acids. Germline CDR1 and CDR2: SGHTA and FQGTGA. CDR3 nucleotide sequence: TGTGCCAGCAGCTTAGGCGAGGGACGGACCCAGTACTTC. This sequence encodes CASSLGEGRTQYF.

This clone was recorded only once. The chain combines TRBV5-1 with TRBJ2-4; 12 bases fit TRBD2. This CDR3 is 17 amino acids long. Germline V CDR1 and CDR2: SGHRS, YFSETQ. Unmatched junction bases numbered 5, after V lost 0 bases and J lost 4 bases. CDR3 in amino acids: CASSLEGLAGRKNIQYF. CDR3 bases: TGCGCCAGCAGCTTGGAAGGACTAGCGGGGAGGAAAAACATTCAGTACTTC.

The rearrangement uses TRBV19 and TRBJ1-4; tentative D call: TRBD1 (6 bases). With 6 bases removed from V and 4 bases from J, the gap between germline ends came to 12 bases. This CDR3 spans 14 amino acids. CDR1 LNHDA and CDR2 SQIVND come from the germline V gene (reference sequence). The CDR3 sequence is CASSQGHNNEKLFF. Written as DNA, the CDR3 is TGTGCCAGTAGCCAGGGACACAATAATGAAAAACTGTTTTTT.

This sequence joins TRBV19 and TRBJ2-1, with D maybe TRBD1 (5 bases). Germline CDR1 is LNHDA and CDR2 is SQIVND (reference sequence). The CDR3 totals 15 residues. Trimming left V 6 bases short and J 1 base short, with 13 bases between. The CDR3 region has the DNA TGTGCCAGTAGCACCCAAAGACAGTCCTACAATGAGCAGTTCTTC. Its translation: CASSTQRQSYNEQFF.

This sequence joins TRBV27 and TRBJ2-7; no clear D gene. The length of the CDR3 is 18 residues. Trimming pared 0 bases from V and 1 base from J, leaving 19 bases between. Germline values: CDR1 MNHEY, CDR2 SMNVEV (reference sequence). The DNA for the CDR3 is TGTGCCAGCAGTTTATCTCTTCGTTTAAACGTGGGGTCCTACGAGCAGTACTTC. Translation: CASSLSLRLNVGSYEQYF.

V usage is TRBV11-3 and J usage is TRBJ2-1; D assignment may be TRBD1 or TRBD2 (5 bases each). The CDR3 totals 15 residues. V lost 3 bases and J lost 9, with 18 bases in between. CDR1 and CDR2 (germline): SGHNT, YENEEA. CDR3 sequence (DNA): TGTGCCAGCAGCTTGGGGGTGTCGAGCTTTGCTGAGCAGTTCTTC. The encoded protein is CASSLGVSSFAEQFF.

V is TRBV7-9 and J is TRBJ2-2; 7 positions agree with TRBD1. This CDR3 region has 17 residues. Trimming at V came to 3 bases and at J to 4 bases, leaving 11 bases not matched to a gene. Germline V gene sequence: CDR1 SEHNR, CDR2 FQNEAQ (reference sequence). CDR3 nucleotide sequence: TGTGCCAGCAGCTTTGAACGGCCAGGGGGTAGCACCGGGGAGCTGTTTTTT. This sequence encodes CASSFERPGGSTGELFF.

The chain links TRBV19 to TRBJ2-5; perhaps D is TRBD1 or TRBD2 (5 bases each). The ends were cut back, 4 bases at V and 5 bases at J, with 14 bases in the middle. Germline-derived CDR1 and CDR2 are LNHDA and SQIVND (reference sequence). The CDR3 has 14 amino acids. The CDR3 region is CASSRGSSLETQYF. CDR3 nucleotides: TGTGCCAGTAGTAGGGGGAGTTCACTGGAGACCCAGTACTTC.

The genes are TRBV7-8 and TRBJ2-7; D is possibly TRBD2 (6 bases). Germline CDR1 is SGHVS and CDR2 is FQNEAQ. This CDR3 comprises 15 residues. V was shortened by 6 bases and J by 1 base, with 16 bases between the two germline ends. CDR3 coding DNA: TGTGCCAGCAGACCGAGGAGGGACGCGTCCTACGAGCAGTACTTC. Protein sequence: CASRPRRDASYEQYF.

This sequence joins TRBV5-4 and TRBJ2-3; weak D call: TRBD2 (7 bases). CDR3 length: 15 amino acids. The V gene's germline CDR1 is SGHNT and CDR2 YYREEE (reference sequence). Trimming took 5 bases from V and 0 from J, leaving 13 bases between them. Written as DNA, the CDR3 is TGTGCCAGCAGAGGGGGAGGGACCAGCACAGATACGCAGTATTTT. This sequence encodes CASRGGGTSTDTQYF. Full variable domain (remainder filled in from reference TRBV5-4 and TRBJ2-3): ETGVTQSPTHLIKTRGQQVTLRCSSQSGHNTVSWYQQALGQGPQFIFQYYREEENGRGNFPPRFSGLQFPNYSSELNVNALELDDSALYLCASRGGGTSTDTQYFGPGTRLTVL.

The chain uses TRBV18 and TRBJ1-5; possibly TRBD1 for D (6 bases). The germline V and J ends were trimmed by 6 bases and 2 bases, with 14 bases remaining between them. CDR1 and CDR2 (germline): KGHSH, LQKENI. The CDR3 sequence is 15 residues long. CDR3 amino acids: CASSGGANGNQPQHF. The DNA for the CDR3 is TGTGCCAGCTCGGGGGGGGCCAATGGCAATCAGCCCCAGCATTTT.

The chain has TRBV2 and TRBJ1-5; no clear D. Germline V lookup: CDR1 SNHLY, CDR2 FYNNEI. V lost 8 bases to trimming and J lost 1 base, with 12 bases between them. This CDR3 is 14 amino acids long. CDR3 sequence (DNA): TGTGCCAGCTACCTTGGGGTAAGCAATCAGCCCCAGCATTTT. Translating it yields CASYLGVSNQPQHF.

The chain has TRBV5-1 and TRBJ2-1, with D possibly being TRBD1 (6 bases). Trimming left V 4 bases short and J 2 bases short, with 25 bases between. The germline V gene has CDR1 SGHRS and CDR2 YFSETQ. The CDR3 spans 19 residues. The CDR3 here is CASSQPGAGVQLTYNEQFF. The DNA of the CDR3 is TGCGCCAGCAGCCAACCCGGAGCAGGGGTTCAGCTTACCTACAATGAGCAGTTCTTC.